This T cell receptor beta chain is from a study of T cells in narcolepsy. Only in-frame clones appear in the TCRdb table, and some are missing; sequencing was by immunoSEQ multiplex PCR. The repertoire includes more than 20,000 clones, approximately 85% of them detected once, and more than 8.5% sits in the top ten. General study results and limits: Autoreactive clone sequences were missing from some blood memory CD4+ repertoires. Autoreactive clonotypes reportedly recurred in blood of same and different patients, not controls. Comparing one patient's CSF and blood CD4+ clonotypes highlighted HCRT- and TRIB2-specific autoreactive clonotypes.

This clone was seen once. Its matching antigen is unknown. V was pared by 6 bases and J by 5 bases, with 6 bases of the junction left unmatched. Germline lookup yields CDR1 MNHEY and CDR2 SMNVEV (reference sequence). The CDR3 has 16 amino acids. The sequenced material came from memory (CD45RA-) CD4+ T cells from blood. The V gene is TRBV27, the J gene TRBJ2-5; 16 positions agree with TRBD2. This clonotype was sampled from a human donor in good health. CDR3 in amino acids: CASRGLAGGPGETQYF. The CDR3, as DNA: TGTGCCAGCAGGGGACTAGCGGGAGGGCCGGGGGAGACCCAGTACTTC.